These 32 T cell receptor beta chains originate from one sample sequenced in a study of T cell responses to AZD1222 COVID-19 vaccine. Clones were read by immunoSEQ multiplex PCR, and TCRdb kept only the in-frame ones, dropping some. The top ten clones hold over 4.5% of a sample with 150,000 to 200,000 clones, approximately 94% of them seen once. Sequencing used peripheral blood, obtained 28 days after the second AZD1222 dose. The receptors originated from an adult who received the AZD1222 COVID-19 vaccine.

The genes are TRBV11-2 and TRBJ1-1; D is possibly TRBD1 (5 bases). CDR3 size: 15 residues. The V end was cut by 5 bases, the J end by 1 base, with 14 bases between. Germline values: CDR1 SGHAT, CDR2 FQNNGV. The CDR3 here is CASSLLKGPNTEAFF. For the CDR3, the DNA is TGTGCCAGCAGCCTCCTTAAGGGGCCGAACACTGAAGCTTTCTTT.

The chain is built from TRBV27 and TRBJ2-3, with a weak D call TRBD1 (6 bases). The germline CDR1 and CDR2 sequences are MNHEY and SMNVEV (reference sequence). Between the trimmed V and J ends, which lost 2 bases and 2 bases, there was a span of 17 bases. The CDR3 is 17 residues long. CDR3 coding DNA: TGTGCCAGCAGTTTAATAGGGACACAAGATTACACAGATACGCAGTATTTT. The encoded protein is CASSLIGTQDYTDTQYF.

This chain uses TRBV6-2 or TRBV6-3 with TRBJ2-7, with D uncertain. The CDR3 runs 14 residues. The V end lost 0 bases, the J end lost 4 bases, and 10 bases lay between the germline ends. CDR1 and CDR2 (germline): MNHEY, SVGEGT. As DNA, the CDR3 is TGTGCCAGCAGTTACTCGGGCTTAGAATACGAGCAGTACTTC. Amino acids: CASSYSGLEYEQYF.

The CDR3 DNA reads as TGTGCCAGTAGTATACGATCTAGCGGGAGCTACAATGAGCAGTTCTTC. This gives the protein CASSIRSSGSYNEQFF. The chain carries TRBV19 and TRBJ2-1; 10 positions agree with TRBD2. Germline V gene lookup returns CDR1 LNHDA and CDR2 SQIVND (reference sequence). The trim removed 2 bases at V and 3 bases at J, leaving 4 bases unmatched. This CDR3 region has 16 residues.

The chain couples TRBV5-1 to TRBJ2-3, with TRBD2 matching over 7 bases. Germline V lookup: CDR1 SGHRS, CDR2 YFSETQ. The V and J ends lost 3 bases and 3 bases, in that order; junction bases with no gene match: 4. The CDR3 loop spans 14 amino acids. The CDR3, as DNA: TGCGCCAGCAGCTCGTTAGCGGGTACAGATACGCAGTATTTT. It specifies CASSSLAGTDTQYF.

The J gene is TRBJ1-1, the V gene TRBV28, with D uncertain. CDR1 is MDHEN, CDR2 SYDVKM, per germline. The CDR3 length is 10 residues. Trimming left V 6 bases short and J 6 bases short, with 5 bases between. CDR3 nucleotide sequence: TGTGCCAGCAGGTCCGCTGAAGCTTTCTTT. Protein: CASRSAEAFF. The full variable domain, in which reference TRBV28 and TRBJ1-1 provide the parts outside the CDR3, is DVKVTQSSRYLVKRTGEKVFLECVQDMDHENMFWYRQDPGLGLRLIYFSYDVKMKEKGDIPEGYSVSREKKERFSLILESASTNQTSMYLCASRSAEAFFGQGTRLTVV.

V gene TRBV7-6 combines with J gene TRBJ2-1, with 7 bases matching TRBD2. The ends lost 4 bases at V and 8 bases at J; junction bases unmatched: 8. The CDR3 covers 14 residues. Looked up from germline, CDR1 is SGHVS and CDR2 is FNYEAQ. CDR3 in amino acids: CASSSPGGSYEQFF. The CDR3 DNA is TGTGCCAGCAGCTCCCCGGGCGGGAGTTATGAGCAGTTCTTC.

The gene calls are TRBV11-2 and TRBJ1-1, with 8 bases matching TRBD1. CDR3 length: 15 residues. CDR1 is SGHAT and CDR2 is FQNNGV in the germline V gene. The J segment lost 4 bases and the V segment lost 2 bases, leaving 6 bases of the junction unmatched. CDR3: CASSLPGGAGTEAFF. CDR3 DNA: TGTGCCAGCAGCTTACCAGGGGGCGCTGGCACTGAAGCTTTCTTT.

J is TRBJ1-1 and V is TRBV6-5; no reliable D call. The CDR3 loop spans 14 amino acids. Trimming left V 8 bases short and J 6 bases short, with 19 bases between. Per the germline V gene, CDR1 is MNHEY and CDR2 is SVGAGI. CDR3 residues: CASWPWTGSPEAFF. CDR3 DNA: TGTGCCAGCTGGCCCTGGACGGGAAGTCCTGAAGCTTTCTTT.

The gene calls are TRBV6-2 or TRBV6-3 and TRBJ1-2; 10 positions match TRBD1. This CDR3 has 15 amino acids. Germline V gene sequence: CDR1 MNHEY, CDR2 SVGEGT. Trimming cost V 5 bases and J 2 bases; bases outside gene matches: 5. CDR3 bases: TGTGCCAGCAGTACTCCGGGACAGGGGAACTATGGCTACACCTTC. As protein: CASSTPGQGNYGYTF.

This sequence joins TRBV11-3 and TRBJ2-1; D possibly corresponds to TRBD1 (5 bases). The CDR3 runs 14 residues. V was clipped by 4 bases and J by 5 bases, with 12 bases between them. Per the germline V gene, CDR1 is SGHNT and CDR2 is YENEEA. DNA of the CDR3: TGTGCCAGCAGCTCCTGGGGCACCCACAATGAGCAGTTCTTC. As protein: CASSSWGTHNEQFF.

Only one count was recorded for this clone. The genes are TRBV28 and TRBJ1-5; 8 bases match TRBD1. Germline CDR1 MDHEN, CDR2 SYDVKM. The CDR3 is 15 amino acids. Trimming at V came to 5 bases and at J to 0 bases, leaving 3 bases not matched to a gene. CDR3 nucleotide sequence: TGTGCCAGCAGTACGACAGGGGATAGCAATCAGCCCCAGCATTTT. Translation gives CASSTTGDSNQPQHF.

This rearrangement joins TRBV6-5 to TRBJ1-6, with a tentative D call TRBD1 (5 bases). Deletions cut 2 bases from V and 7 bases from J, with 9 bases between. Germline V gene data show CDR1 as MNHEY and CDR2 as SVGAGI. The CDR3 has 14 residues. The CDR3 nucleotides read TGTGCCAGCAGTTACGGGACGGAAAATTCACCCCTCCACTTT. This codes for CASSYGTENSPLHF.

V gene TRBV4-1 combines with J gene TRBJ2-7, with 9 bases matching TRBD2. V dropped 8 bases and J dropped 0; count of bases not matched to a gene: 8. The CDR3 extends over 15 amino acids. Germline V gene lookup returns CDR1 MGHRA and CDR2 YSYEKL. The CDR3 sequence: CASSNLAGTSYEQYF. The CDR3 DNA sequence: TGCGCCAGCTCGAACCTAGCGGGAACCTCCTACGAGCAGTACTTC.

The rearrangement joins TRBV9 to TRBJ2-2; possibly TRBD1 or TRBD2 for D (6 bases each). V dropped 3 bases and J dropped 7 bases, with 10 bases sitting between them. Germline V gene data show CDR1 as SGDLS and CDR2 as YYNGEE. This CDR3 is built from 13 residues. The CDR3 here is CASSAGGLGELFF. The CDR3 nucleotides read TGTGCCAGCAGCGCCGGGGGCCTCGGGGAGCTGTTTTTT.

This clone showed up just once. V usage is TRBV12-3 or TRBV12-4 and J usage is TRBJ1-2; 7 bases align to TRBD1. This CDR3 is 13 amino acids long. V lost 6 bases and J lost 8; bases outside the gene matches: 9. Here the CDR3 reads CASSIGGRSGYTF. In DNA form, the CDR3 reads TGTGCCAGCAGCATAGGGGGCCGGAGCGGCTACACCTTC.

The CDR3 DNA reads TGTGCCAAAACCCCCCGGAGCTCAGCTAATGAAAAACTGTTTTTT. Translation gives CAKTPRSSANEKLFF. The chain has TRBV25-1 and TRBJ1-4, with D unclear. Trimming left V 10 bases short and J 3 bases short, with 18 bases between. Looked up from germline, CDR1 is MGHDK and CDR2 is SYGVNS. The CDR3 has 15 residues.

This clone was counted ten times or more. Other DNA sequences in the sample encode the same CDR3. V usage is TRBV4-2 and J usage is TRBJ1-2; 8 nucleotides agree with TRBD1. Germline V gene sequence: CDR1 LGHNA, CDR2 YNFKEQ. This CDR3 comprises 15 residues. V lost 4 bases to trimming and J lost 6 bases; unmatched junction nucleotides: 10. CDR3 bases: TGTGCCAGCAGCCCAGGACAGGGAGGTGTCCATGGCTACACCTTC. Protein: CASSPGQGGVHGYTF.

V is TRBV25-1 and J is TRBJ2-7; possible D gene TRBD2, 5 bases. Germline-derived CDR1 and CDR2 are MGHDK and SYGVNS. This CDR3 region has 12 residues. V was shortened by 6 bases and J by 8 bases, with 14 bases between the two germline ends. The CDR3 loop is CASSPTRGQQYF. DNA of the CDR3: TGTGCCAGCAGCCCCACTCGCGGGCAGCAGTACTTC.

The chain combines TRBV19 with TRBJ1-5; D is unresolved. From germline, CDR1 is LNHDA and CDR2 SQIVND (reference sequence). The CDR3 spans 13 residues. V lost 5 bases and J 4 bases, leaving 9 bases between the germline ends. In DNA form, the CDR3 reads TGTGCCAGTAGTGTGGGCCTTAATCAGCCCCAGCATTTT. The encoded protein is CASSVGLNQPQHF. The full variable domain, in which reference TRBV19 and TRBJ1-5 provide the parts outside the CDR3, is DGGITQSPKYLFRKEGQNVTLSCEQNLNHDAMYWYRQDPGQGLRLIYYSQIVNDFQKGDIAEGYSVSREKKESFPLTVTSAQKNPTAFYLCASSVGLNQPQHFGDGTRLSIL.

V is TRBV2 and J is TRBJ2-3, with TRBD2 matching over 10 bases. The CDR3 totals 17 residues. Germline-derived CDR1 and CDR2 are SNHLY and FYNNEI. The ends lost 8 bases at V and 4 bases at J; junction bases unmatched: 15. In DNA form, the CDR3 reads TGTGCCAGCCCCACCGAGACTAGCGGGTCCCCCCCAGATACGCAGTATTTT. Residues: CASPTETSGSPPDTQYF.

The chain has TRBV12-5 and TRBJ1-1; weak D call: TRBD1 (5 bases). Germline V gene sequence: CDR1 LGHNT, CDR2 FRNRAP. The CDR3 is 16 amino acids. With 0 bases removed from V and 4 bases from J, the gap between germline ends came to 15 bases. The CDR3 loop is CASGLVIWGGRTEAFF. The CDR3 DNA follows: TGTGCTAGTGGTTTGGTGATCTGGGGCGGACGCACTGAAGCTTTCTTT. The full variable domain, rest sourced from reference TRBV12-5 and TRBJ1-1, is DARVTQTPRHKVTEMGQEVTMRCQPILGHNTVFWYRQTMMQGLELLAYFRNRAPLDDSGMPKDRFSAEMPDATLATLKIQPSEPRDSAVYFCASGLVIWGGRTEAFFGQGTRLTVV.

The chain recombines TRBV10-3 with TRBJ1-2, with 10 bases identical to TRBD1. Per the germline V gene, CDR1 is ENHRY and CDR2 is SYGVKD. The CDR3 sequence is 14 residues long. Losses at the gene ends were 6 bases for V and 2 bases for J; bases not matched to a gene: 3. Written as DNA, the CDR3 is TGTGCCATCAGGGAGGACAGGGGGAACTATGGCTACACCTTC. Protein product: CAIREDRGNYGYTF.

The CDR3 sequence is CASRGGLAGELFF. In DNA, the CDR3 is TGTGCCAGCAGGGGGGGACTAGCCGGGGAGCTGTTTTTT. The chain has TRBV7-2 and TRBJ2-2; TRBD2 agrees at 8 bases. Germline V CDR1 and CDR2: SGHTA, FQGNSA. Germline trimming cut 6 bases from V and 6 bases from J; bases unmatched to any gene: 3. The CDR3 covers 13 residues.

This sequence joins TRBV21-1 and TRBJ1-1; TRBD1, the D gene given by the table, was not confirmed from the DNA. TRBV21-1 is a pseudogene segment. The CDR3 contains 16 residues. The CDR3 loop reads CASSKARDRVDTEAFF. As DNA, the CDR3 is TGTGCCAGCAGCAAAGCGCGGGACAGGGTTGACACTGAAGCTTTCTTT.

J is TRBJ2-1 and V is TRBV18, with 9 bases matching TRBD1. The CDR3 is 14 amino acids. V shed 3 bases and J 10 bases; nucleotides not matched to a gene: 7. Germline V gives CDR1 KGHSH, CDR2 LQKENI. CDR3 sequence reads: CASSPDLGTGEQFF. CDR3 in DNA: TGTGCCAGCTCACCGGATCTTGGGACAGGGGAGCAGTTCTTC.

V gene TRBV3-1 (or the pseudogene TRBV3-2) combines with J gene TRBJ1-6; D gene ambiguous. The CDR3 is 12 residues long. CDR1 LGHDT and CDR2 YNNKEL come from the germline V gene (reference sequence). V lost 0 bases to trimming and J lost 14 bases, with 8 bases between them. The CDR3: CASSQESLTLHF. Written as DNA, the CDR3 is TGTGCCAGCAGCCAAGAGAGTCTCACCCTCCACTTT.

The V gene is TRBV13, the J gene TRBJ1-2; D is unclear. The CDR3 is made up of 14 amino acids. V was cut by 1 base and J by 4 bases, with 10 bases left in between. The germline V gene encodes CDR1 PRHDT and CDR2 FYEKMQ (reference sequence). The DNA of the CDR3 is TGTGCCAGCAGCTTAGCAGGCGGAATCTATGGCTACACCTTC. Translated, it gives CASSLAGGIYGYTF.

The chain is built from TRBV28 and TRBJ2-1; TRBD1 matches 8 bases. Losses at the gene ends were 5 bases for V and 5 bases for J; bases not matched to a gene: 8. The CDR3 extends over 15 amino acids. The germline V gene has CDR1 MDHEN and CDR2 SYDVKM. CDR3 DNA sequence: TGTGCCAGCAGTCTTCGGGACAGGAGAAACAATGAGCAGTTCTTC. It yields the protein CASSLRDRRNNEQFF. The variable domain in full, with the rest retrieved from reference TRBV28 and TRBJ2-1, is DVKVTQSSRYLVKRTGEKVFLECVQDMDHENMFWYRQDPGLGLRLIYFSYDVKMKEKGDIPEGYSVSREKKERFSLILESASTNQTSMYLCASSLRDRRNNEQFFGPGTRLTVL.

This clone was seen once. J is TRBJ2-5 and V is TRBV19; D gene uncertain. The CDR3 totals 15 residues. The germline gives CDR1 LNHDA, CDR2 SQIVND (reference sequence). Trimming removed 1 base at V and 3 bases at J, with 12 bases between. In nucleotides, the CDR3 is TGTGCCAGTAGTATAGGATGGCAGGCAAAAGAGACCCAGTACTTC. Its translation: CASSIGWQAKETQYF.

The chain couples TRBV21-1 to TRBJ2-2; the table gives TRBD1 as D, unverified against the DNA. TRBV21-1 corresponds to a pseudogene. The CDR3 is 15 amino acids. CDR3 bases: TGTGCCAGCAGCAAAACAGGGGTGGACACCGGGGAGCTGTTTTTT. Protein sequence: CASSKTGVDTGELFF.

This clone was recorded only once. The genes are TRBV5-1 and TRBJ2-3, with unresolved D. There are 13 residues in the CDR3. V dropped 5 bases and J dropped 6 bases, with 13 bases sitting between them. CDR1 and CDR2 from the germline V gene are SGHRS and YFSETQ. The CDR3 coding sequence is TGCGCCAGCAGTCCTAACGCGGAGGATACGCAGTATTTT. This encodes CASSPNAEDTQYF.